Following are 31 T cell receptor beta chains from one sample sequenced in a study of T cell responses to AZD1222 COVID-19 vaccine. Assay: immunoSEQ multiplex PCR; the TCRdb copy retains only in-frame clones and omits some. The data contain 130,000 to 150,000 clones, 82% of them singletons. Sequencing was performed on peripheral blood, taken on day 0 of MenACWY control vaccination. All receptors derive from an adult in good health.

The chain employs TRBV7-2 and TRBJ2-2; D could derive from TRBD1 or TRBD2 (6 bases each). V was cut by 3 bases and J by 2 bases, with 10 bases left in between. The length of the CDR3 is 15 residues. Germline V gene data show CDR1 as SGHTA and CDR2 as FQGNSA. The CDR3 DNA reads TGTGCCAGCAGCTTCGGGGGCCCAAACACCGGGGAGCTGTTTTTT. This sequence encodes CASSFGGPNTGELFF.

The rearrangement links TRBV6-5 to TRBJ2-3, with unresolved D. CDR1 is MNHEY, CDR2 SVGAGI, per germline. The CDR3 covers 15 residues. V was pared by 0 bases and J by 0 bases, with 7 bases between. CDR3 nucleotides: TGTGCCAGCAGTTACTCCGGCGTAAGCACAGATACGCAGTATTTT. Translating it yields CASSYSGVSTDTQYF.

The V call is TRBV11-2, the J call TRBJ1-1; the D is unclear. This CDR3 comprises 13 residues. Per germline, CDR1 SGHAT and CDR2 FQNNGV. Trimming removed 4 bases from V and 1 base from J, with 7 bases in between. The CDR3, as DNA: TGTGCCAGCAGCTGGCAGACGAACACTGAAGCTTTCTTT. As protein: CASSWQTNTEAFF. Filled out from reference TRBV11-2 and TRBJ1-1, the complete variable domain reads EAGVAQSPRYKIIEKRQSVAFWCNPISGHATLYWYQQILGQGPKLLIQFQNNGVVDDSQLPKDRFSAERLKGVDSTLKIQPAKLEDSAVYLCASSWQTNTEAFFGQGTRLTVV.

The chain joins TRBV5-1 to TRBJ1-2; the match to TRBD1 covers 11 bases. The germline CDR1 and CDR2 sequences are SGHRS and YFSETQ. This CDR3 comprises 15 residues. After removal of 2 bases from V and 4 bases from J, the junction contained 4 bases not matched to a gene. For the CDR3, the DNA is TGCGCCAGCAGCTTCGGGACAGGGGGGATCTATGGCTACACCTTC. This translates into CASSFGTGGIYGYTF.

In the case of this clone: The identical CDR3 is also encoded by other nucleotide sequences in the sample. This rearrangement joins TRBV7-9 to TRBJ2-2, with a tentative D call TRBD2 (5 bases). V was trimmed by 1 base and J by 4 bases, leaving 7 bases between them. Germline CDR1 SEHNR, CDR2 FQNEAQ (reference sequence). The CDR3 totals 14 residues. CDR3 nucleotide sequence: TGTGCCAGCAGCTTAGTAGGAGGCACCGGGGAGCTGTTTTTT. Translation: CASSLVGGTGELFF.

The V call is TRBV7-9, the J call TRBJ2-1; D may be TRBD1 (6 bases). This CDR3 is 13 amino acids long. Germline V CDR1 and CDR2: SEHNR, FQNEAQ (reference sequence). V dropped 4 bases and J dropped 12 bases, with 16 bases sitting between them. The CDR3 here is CASSSRQEVAQFF. Here the CDR3 DNA reads TGTGCCAGCAGCTCTCGACAGGAGGTAGCGCAGTTCTTC. The whole variable domain, remainder taken from reference TRBV7-9 and TRBJ2-1, is DTGVSQNPRHKITKRGQNVTFRCDPISEHNRLYWYRQTLGQGPEFLTYFQNEAQLEKSRLLSDRFSAERPKGSFSTLEIQRTEQGDSAMYLCASSSRQEVAQFFGPGTRLTVL.

The rearrangement uses TRBV28 and TRBJ1-2; TRBD1 aligns across 9 bases. V dropped 8 bases and J dropped 7; count of bases not matched to a gene: 8. CDR3 size: 13 residues. Per the germline V gene, CDR1 is MDHEN and CDR2 is SYDVKM. The CDR3 nucleotides are TGTGCCAGCCGACCGGGACAGGGAGGTGGCTACACCTTC. This sequence encodes CASRPGQGGGYTF.

The chain combines TRBV3-1 (or the pseudogene TRBV3-2) with TRBJ2-5; 14 nucleotides align to TRBD2. Germline V CDR1 and CDR2: LGHDT, YNNKEL (reference sequence). The length of the CDR3 is 16 residues. With V trimmed by 8 bases and J by 4 bases, 9 bases remained unmatched. The DNA for the CDR3 is TGTGCCAGCCGACTAGCGGGGGGGCCACCTCCAGAGACCCAGTACTTC. Amino acid sequence: CASRLAGGPPPETQYF.

The chain uses TRBV4-1 and TRBJ1-1; no clear D. Germline values: CDR1 MGHRA, CDR2 YSYEKL. Deletions cut 1 base from V and 8 bases from J, with 14 bases between. This CDR3 comprises 14 residues. The CDR3, as DNA: TGCGCCAGCAGCCAAGTTATGATAGTAGGGGAAGCTTTCTTT. It encodes CASSQVMIVGEAFF.

This clone is a singleton in its sample. This chain uses TRBV28 with TRBJ2-3; D remains unclear. The germline V gene encodes CDR1 MDHEN and CDR2 SYDVKM. This CDR3 region has 13 residues. Trimming shortened V by 5 bases and J by 1 base, and 7 bases separated the two germline ends. The CDR3 reads CASSLIGTDTQYF. The CDR3 nucleotides are TGTGCCAGCAGTCTTATCGGCACAGATACGCAGTATTTT.

The V and J genes are TRBV20-1 and TRBJ1-2; no definite D call. This CDR3 is built from 9 residues. CDR1 is DFQATT and CDR2 is SNEGSKA in the germline V gene (reference sequence). Trimming pared 4 bases from V and 7 bases from J, leaving 4 bases between. The CDR3 protein is CSATRGYTF. CDR3 coding DNA: TGCAGTGCTACTCGTGGCTACACCTTC.

The CDR3 region has the DNA TGTGCCAGCAGCTTGGTGGCAGGGGGTAATTCACCCCTCCACTTT. Translation: CASSLVAGGNSPLHF. The chain carries TRBV5-6 and TRBJ1-6; TRBD1 agrees at 7 bases. Trimming removed 0 bases from V and 6 bases from J; junction bases left unmatched: 3. This CDR3 contains 15 residues. CDR1 SGHDT and CDR2 YYEEEE come from the germline V gene.

In this sample, this clone turned up once. The rearrangement joins TRBV6-5 to TRBJ1-5, with D perhaps TRBD1 (5 bases). Germline V gene lookup returns CDR1 MNHEY and CDR2 SVGAGI. Trimming removed 6 bases at V and 11 bases at J, with 8 bases between. The CDR3 runs to 10 residues. The CDR3 reads CASRDISQHF. The CDR3 bases are TGTGCCAGCAGGGACATATCCCAGCATTTT.

V and J are TRBV30 and TRBJ1-2; perhaps TRBD1 as D (5 bases). The CDR3 loop spans 13 amino acids. Looked up from germline, CDR1 is GTSNPN and CDR2 is SVGIG (reference sequence). V lost 0 bases to trimming and J lost 1 base, with 6 bases between them. The CDR3 sequence: CAWSVTVNYGYTF. The CDR3 DNA follows: TGTGCCTGGAGTGTGACAGTTAACTATGGCTACACCTTC.

V is TRBV5-4 and J is TRBJ1-6, with a weak D call TRBD1 (5 bases). The V and J ends lost 3 bases and 0 bases respectively, with 10 bases between them. The CDR3 length is 16 residues. Germline V gene data show CDR1 as SGHNT and CDR2 as YYREEE (reference sequence). The CDR3 is CASSWGRSSYNSPLHF. The CDR3 coding sequence is TGTGCCAGCAGCTGGGGACGGAGCTCCTATAATTCACCCCTCCACTTT.

This clone has a handful of counts. This CDR3 is also generated by other DNA sequences in the sample. This sequence joins TRBV5-1 and TRBJ2-3; 8 bases agree with TRBD2. Germline-derived CDR1 and CDR2 are SGHRS and YFSETQ. This CDR3 contains 15 residues. Germline trimming cut 0 bases from V and 3 bases from J; bases unmatched to any gene: 3. The DNA for the CDR3 is TGCGCCAGCAGCTTGGCGAGCGGGGGTACAGATACGCAGTATTTT. Encoded protein: CASSLASGGTDTQYF.

The V call is TRBV28, the J call TRBJ1-1, with TRBD1 identical over 10 bases. V dropped 9 bases and J dropped 0; count of bases not matched to a gene: 13. This CDR3 is 17 amino acids long. Germline CDR1 is MDHEN and CDR2 is SYDVKM. In DNA form, the CDR3 reads TGTGCCAGTAGACTCCCGGGACAGGGGACCTTGAACACTGAAGCTTTCTTT. This encodes CASRLPGQGTLNTEAFF.

The CDR3, as DNA: TGTGCCACCAGCAGAGATCACGGACAGGTCCATGGCTACACCTTC. Its protein is CATSRDHGQVHGYTF. V usage is TRBV15 and J usage is TRBJ1-2, with 7 positions matching TRBD1. CDR1 LNHNV and CDR2 YYDKDF come from the germline V gene (reference sequence). The CDR3 length is 15 residues. Germline trimming cut 0 bases from V and 6 bases from J; bases unmatched to any gene: 7.

This clone turned up a few times. V is TRBV7-8 and J is TRBJ2-7; D might be TRBD2 (7 bases). Germline V gene sequence: CDR1 SGHVS, CDR2 FQNEAQ. This CDR3 has 16 amino acids. The V end was cut by 7 bases, the J end by 2 bases, with 21 bases between. CDR3 bases: TGTGCCAGCACGGGGGGATGGAGGGGGTCCGCCTACGAGCAGTACTTC. It encodes CASTGGWRGSAYEQYF.

Remarks on this clone: Different DNA sequences within this sample yield the same CDR3. This chain uses TRBV7-9 with TRBJ1-5; the D is unclear. Deletions cut 1 base from V and 4 bases from J, with 5 bases between. The CDR3 sequence is 13 residues long. Germline CDR1 reads SEHNR; CDR2 reads FQNEAQ (reference sequence). The CDR3 sequence is CASSLGVNQPQHF. The CDR3 nucleotides read TGTGCCAGCAGCTTAGGTGTGAATCAGCCCCAGCATTTT.

The chain has TRBV5-1 and TRBJ1-1; the D is unclear. The CDR3 is 14 residues long. Germline V gives CDR1 SGHRS, CDR2 YFSETQ. Trimming removed 0 bases from V and 1 base from J, with 7 bases in between. The CDR3 sequence: CASSLAGTNTEAFF. DNA for the CDR3: TGCGCCAGCAGCTTGGCAGGAACGAACACTGAAGCTTTCTTT.

This chain links TRBV5-8 with TRBJ1-2; 8 bases line up with TRBD1. Germline V lookup: CDR1 SGHTS, CDR2 YDEGEE. J lost 0 bases, V lost 0 bases, and 4 bases had no gene match. This CDR3 has 16 amino acids. For the CDR3, the DNA is TGTGCCAGCAGCTTGGGTCGGGACAGGACTAACTATGGCTACACCTTC. Translating it yields CASSLGRDRTNYGYTF.

The chain uses TRBV13 and TRBJ2-7, with 9 bases lining up with TRBD1. The junction had 6 bases not matched to a gene; V was cut back by 5 bases and J by 4 bases. In germline, CDR1 is PRHDT, CDR2 FYEKMQ (reference sequence). The CDR3 runs to 14 residues. The CDR3 DNA sequence: TGTGCCAGCAGCGACCGGGACAGGGCTTACGAGCAGTACTTC. It is translated as CASSDRDRAYEQYF.

CDR3 nucleotides: TGCGCCAGCAATCGGGACAGGAGAGATCAGCCCCAGCATTTT. Translated: CASNRDRRDQPQHF. The chain carries TRBV10-2 and TRBJ1-5, with TRBD1 identical over 8 bases. Per germline, CDR1 WSHSY and CDR2 SAAADI. The CDR3 length is 14 residues. After removal of 7 bases from V and 5 bases from J, the junction contained 7 bases not matched to a gene.

This clone was counted a single time. The rearrangement links TRBV2 to TRBJ1-5; D is unclear. Per the germline V gene, CDR1 is SNHLY and CDR2 is FYNNEI. V was pared by 2 bases and J by 1 base, with 6 bases between. The CDR3 runs 14 residues. The CDR3 reads CASSEIDSNQPQHF. The DNA for the CDR3 is TGTGCCAGCAGTGAAATCGACAGCAATCAGCCCCAGCATTTT.

This clone has a single count. V and J are TRBV7-9 and TRBJ1-2; D uncertain. CDR1 and CDR2 from the germline V gene are SEHNR and FQNEAQ (reference sequence). The V and J ends lost 1 base and 0 bases respectively, with 9 bases between them. The length of the CDR3 is 15 residues. The CDR3 loop is CASSLEDEANYGYTF. CDR3 DNA: TGTGCCAGCAGCTTAGAGGACGAAGCTAACTATGGCTACACCTTC. Combining the CDR3 with reference TRBV7-9 and TRBJ1-2 gives the whole variable domain DTGVSQNPRHKITKRGQNVTFRCDPISEHNRLYWYRQTLGQGPEFLTYFQNEAQLEKSRLLSDRFSAERPKGSFSTLEIQRTEQGDSAMYLCASSLEDEANYGYTFGSGTRLTVV.

The chain is built from TRBV24-1 and TRBJ1-5, with D uncertain. Between the trimmed V and J ends, which lost 1 base and 3 bases, there was a span of 3 bases. There are 13 residues in the CDR3. The germline V gene encodes CDR1 KGHDR and CDR2 SFDVKD. The CDR3 loop reads CATSDFANQPQHF. Written as DNA, the CDR3 is TGTGCCACCAGTGATTTCGCCAATCAGCCCCAGCATTTT.

The chain has TRBV3-1 (or the pseudogene TRBV3-2) and TRBJ2-5, with 12 bases lining up with TRBD2. Germline V gene sequence: CDR1 LGHDT, CDR2 YNNKEL (reference sequence). The ends lost 3 bases at V and 7 bases at J; junction bases unmatched: 6. The CDR3 consists of 15 residues. CDR3 sequence: CASSHGGLAGRTQYF. In DNA form, the CDR3 reads TGTGCCAGCAGCCATGGCGGACTAGCGGGGCGGACCCAGTACTTC.

The CDR3 DNA reads as TGTGCCAGCAGCCCTGGGACGGGAGGTGAAAGCGAAGCTTTCTTT. It encodes CASSPGTGGESEAFF. The chain employs TRBV7-2 and TRBJ1-1; a possible D gene is TRBD1 (5 bases). Germline values: CDR1 SGHTA, CDR2 FQGNSA. The CDR3 is 15 amino acids. Deletions cut 5 bases from V and 8 bases from J, with 21 bases between.

The chain joins TRBV11-1 to TRBJ2-3; D ambiguous. Germline V CDR1 and CDR2: SGHAT, FQDESV (reference sequence). This CDR3 has 14 amino acids. The ends were cut back, 0 bases at V and 6 bases at J, with 10 bases in the middle. Written as DNA, the CDR3 is TGTGCCAGCAGCTTAGCAGCTCTCTCCGATACGCAGTATTTT. Translating it yields CASSLAALSDTQYF.

V is TRBV3-1 (or the pseudogene TRBV3-2) and J is TRBJ2-3; 9 bases map to TRBD2. Trimming took 4 bases from V and 1 from J; bases not matched to a gene: 15. The CDR3 totals 19 residues. Germline V gives CDR1 LGHDT, CDR2 YNNKEL (reference sequence). The CDR3 coding sequence is TGTGCCAGCAGCCGAGGGCCTGCGGGGGGGCCGAGGGGCACAGATACGCAGTATTTT. Translation gives CASSRGPAGGPRGTDTQYF.